What follows are 27 T cell receptor beta chains derived from one specimen sequenced in a study of cytomegalovirus exposure and HLA in healthy donors. The PCR had 60 Vbeta and 13 Jbeta primers. Repertoires were generated with immunoSEQ multiplex PCR, while TCRdb's copy carries only in-frame clones and drops some. The repertoire holds 95,000 to 100,000 clones, with around 77% as singletons. Specimen: PBMCs. These receptors all stem from a female donor in good health and CMV-seronegative.

This sequence joins TRBV6-1 and TRBJ2-3, with TRBD2 matching 7 bases. V dropped 5 bases and J dropped 4; count of bases not matched to a gene: 9. The germline V gene encodes CDR1 MNHNS and CDR2 SASEGT. The CDR3 contains 15 residues. In DNA, the CDR3 is TGTGCCAGCAGTCCCCTTAGCGGGTCCGCAGATACGCAGTATTTT. It is translated as CASSPLSGSADTQYF.

The rearrangement links TRBV7-9 to TRBJ2-1; 10 positions agree with TRBD2. CDR3 size: 16 residues. V dropped 5 bases and J dropped 5; count of bases not matched to a gene: 9. Per the germline V gene, CDR1 is SEHNR and CDR2 is FQNEAQ (reference sequence). In DNA, the CDR3 is TGTGCCAGCAGCCCGCTACTAGCGGGAAAAAACAATGAGCAGTTCTTC. This sequence encodes CASSPLLAGKNNEQFF.

The chain carries TRBV27 and TRBJ2-2; 15 bases line up with TRBD2. The CDR3 is 19 residues long. Germline trimming cut 5 bases from V and 7 bases from J; bases unmatched to any gene: 14. Germline loops: CDR1 MNHEY, CDR2 SMNVEV (reference sequence). This CDR3 reads CASSKILGLAGGPHGELFF. CDR3 nucleotides: TGTGCCAGCAGTAAAATTTTAGGACTAGCGGGAGGGCCCCACGGGGAGCTGTTTTTT.

This clone was detected once. The V gene is TRBV19, the J gene TRBJ1-1; 7 bases match TRBD1. This CDR3 has 14 amino acids. Germline V gene sequence: CDR1 LNHDA, CDR2 SQIVND (reference sequence). J lost 3 bases, V lost 1 base, and 2 bases had no gene match. Here the CDR3 DNA reads TGTGCCAGTAGTATAGTACAGGGGTACACTGAAGCTTTCTTT. Translated: CASSIVQGYTEAFF.

CDR3 sequence reads: CASLNQGAESGGNYGYTF. The CDR3 DNA is TGTGCCAGTCTTAACCAGGGGGCCGAATCCGGGGGTAACTATGGCTACACCTTC. J is TRBJ1-2 and V is TRBV28; 8 bases line up with TRBD1. There are 18 residues in the CDR3. Germline trimming cut 9 bases from V and 1 base from J; bases unmatched to any gene: 19. From germline, CDR1 is MDHEN and CDR2 SYDVKM.

This clone was detected only a few times. V is TRBV9 and J is TRBJ1-1; D is perhaps TRBD1 (6 bases). Trimming cost V 0 bases and J 3 bases, with 9 bases left between them. Germline CDR1 and CDR2: SGDLS and YYNGEE. The CDR3 is 14 amino acids. CDR3 in amino acids: CASSVASGDTEAFF. As DNA, the CDR3 is TGTGCCAGCAGCGTAGCTTCAGGGGACACTGAAGCTTTCTTT.

The chain joins TRBV11-2 to TRBJ1-2, with a tentative D call TRBD1 (6 bases). The CDR3 covers 13 residues. V lost 8 bases and J lost 2, with 12 bases in between. Germline V gene lookup returns CDR1 SGHAT and CDR2 FQNNGV. CDR3 residues: CASAPTGNYGYTF. CDR3 sequence (DNA): TGTGCCAGCGCCCCTACAGGGAACTATGGCTACACCTTC.

This clone was found once. V usage is TRBV13 and J usage is TRBJ2-1; tentative D call: TRBD1 (5 bases). CDR3 length: 14 residues. Per the germline V gene, CDR1 is PRHDT and CDR2 is FYEKMQ (reference sequence). V shed 4 bases and J shed 0 bases, with 7 bases lying between them. CDR3: CASSSDSSYNEQFF. Written as DNA, the CDR3 is TGTGCCAGCAGCTCCGACAGCTCCTACAATGAGCAGTTCTTC.

Regarding this clone: Germline is not matched at one junction end, which may reflect a read error. The chain employs TRBV10-3 and TRBJ2-7; D is unclear. This CDR3 is 16 amino acids long. CDR1 is ENHRY, CDR2 SYGVKD, per germline. The CDR3 DNA follows: TGTGCCATCAGTGAGTCAATAGGAGAAAATACCTACGGGCAGTACTTC. Amino acid sequence: CAISESIGENTYGQYF.

This chain uses TRBV19 with TRBJ2-1, with TRBD1 matching over 9 bases. The J segment lost 7 bases and the V segment lost 5 bases, leaving 6 bases of the junction unmatched. The CDR3 contains 14 residues. Germline CDR1 LNHDA, CDR2 SQIVND (reference sequence). CDR3 nucleotide sequence: TGTGCCAGTAGTCCCTGGACAGGGGCGAATGAGCAGTTCTTC. It encodes CASSPWTGANEQFF. The variable domain in full, with the rest retrieved from reference TRBV19 and TRBJ2-1, is DGGITQSPKYLFRKEGQNVTLSCEQNLNHDAMYWYRQDPGQGLRLIYYSQIVNDFQKGDIAEGYSVSREKKESFPLTVTSAQKNPTAFYLCASSPWTGANEQFFGPGTRLTVL.

The gene calls are TRBV10-3 and TRBJ2-7; D uncertain. In germline, CDR1 is ENHRY, CDR2 SYGVKD. Between the trimmed V and J ends, which lost 6 bases and 0 bases, there was a span of 6 bases. The CDR3 covers 12 residues. As DNA, the CDR3 is TGTGCCATCAGGGGCAGCTCCTACGAGCAGTACTTC. As protein: CAIRGSSYEQYF.

The chain links TRBV12-2 to TRBJ1-2. TRBV12-2 is recorded as a pseudogene. This CDR3 comprises 17 residues. The CDR3 nucleotides are TGTGCAAGTCGCTTAGCGTGTGTTTCCGCCCTAATATTAGGCTACACCTTC. Its translation: CASRLACVSALILGYTF.

This clone was picked up one time. J is TRBJ2-1 and V is TRBV9, with 9 bases identical to TRBD2. The CDR3 has 15 amino acids. The germline V gene encodes CDR1 SGDLS and CDR2 YYNGEE. V shed 0 bases, J shed 9 bases, and the junction held 7 bases outside the gene matches. CDR3 bases: TGTGCCAGCAGCGTAGGGGGCGGGGGGGCCGGTGAGCAGTTCTTC. Translating it yields CASSVGGGGAGEQFF.

This sequence joins TRBV6-6 and TRBJ2-2, with a tentative D call TRBD1 (6 bases). From germline, CDR1 is MNHNY and CDR2 SVGAGI (reference sequence). Trimming cost V 0 bases and J 1 base, with 6 bases left between them. The CDR3 totals 15 residues. CDR3 protein: CASSYSTGNTGELFF. The DNA of the CDR3 is TGTGCCAGCAGTTACTCGACAGGGAACACCGGGGAGCTGTTTTTT.

The genes are TRBV5-4 and TRBJ2-7; 9 nucleotides agree with TRBD1. Germline CDR1 SGHNT, CDR2 YYREEE (reference sequence). CDR3 length equals 13 residues. J was trimmed by 5 bases and V by 5 bases; bases with no gene match: 5. Written as DNA, the CDR3 is TGTGCCAGCAGAGTGGACAGGGGCCACGAGCAGTACTTC. As protein: CASRVDRGHEQYF.

This rearrangement joins TRBV5-6 to TRBJ1-4, with D possibly being TRBD1 (6 bases). This CDR3 is built from 14 residues. CDR1 and CDR2 from the germline V gene are SGHDT and YYEEEE. The V end lost 4 bases, the J end lost 5 bases, and 12 bases lay between the germline ends. CDR3 protein: CASSINRANEKLFF. CDR3 coding DNA: TGTGCCAGCAGCATTAACAGGGCGAATGAAAAACTGTTTTTT.

CDR3 residues: CASSPDPMGLAGVTDTQYF. The CDR3 DNA is TGCGCCAGCAGCCCGGACCCGATGGGACTAGCGGGAGTAACAGATACGCAGTATTTT. The chain joins TRBV4-3 to TRBJ2-3; 14 bases agree with TRBD2. V trimming: 4 bases; J trimming: 3 bases; junction bases outside the gene matches: 12. Germline assignment: CDR1 LGHNA and CDR2 YSLEER. This CDR3 is built from 19 residues.

The chain recombines TRBV7-2 with TRBJ2-5, with unresolved D. Per the germline V gene, CDR1 is SGHTA and CDR2 is FQGNSA. The V end lost 2 bases, the J end lost 1 base, and 8 bases lay between the germline ends. The CDR3 has 14 residues. The CDR3 DNA reads TGTGCCAGCAGCTTATCCTACTCCCAAGAGACCCAGTACTTC. It codes for CASSLSYSQETQYF. Combining the CDR3 with reference TRBV7-2 and TRBJ2-5 gives the whole variable domain GAGVSQSPSNKVTEKGKDVELRCDPISGHTALYWYRQSLGQGLEFLIYFQGNSAPDKSGLPSDRFSAERTGGSVSTLTIQRTQQEDSAVYLCASSLSYSQETQYFGPGTRLLVL.

A few counts support this clone. The rearrangement joins TRBV30 to TRBJ2-4; perhaps TRBD1 as D (6 bases). Germline V CDR1 and CDR2: GTSNPN, SVGIG (reference sequence). The CDR3 loop spans 15 amino acids. V lost 0 bases, J lost 1 base, and 10 bases lay in between. This CDR3 is CAWSVRQGAKNIQYF. The CDR3, as DNA: TGTGCCTGGAGTGTCAGGCAGGGGGCCAAAAACATTCAGTACTTC.

The chain links TRBV18 to TRBJ1-1, with D hard to call. Between the trimmed V and J ends, which lost 0 bases and 0 bases, there was a span of 5 bases. CDR1 and CDR2 from the germline V gene are KGHSH and LQKENI. The CDR3 runs to 14 residues. In DNA form, the CDR3 reads TGTGCCAGCTCACCACCTTCGGTGAACACTGAAGCTTTCTTT. This translates into CASSPPSVNTEAFF.

The chain's CDR3 is CASSLTTTGVPLDHEKLFF. DNA for the CDR3: TGCGCCAGCAGCTTGACTACCACGGGGGTGCCATTAGATCATGAAAAACTGTTTTTT. The rearrangement links TRBV5-1 to TRBJ1-4, with D tentatively TRBD1 (5 bases). Germline lookup yields CDR1 SGHRS and CDR2 YFSETQ. The CDR3 covers 19 residues. V dropped 1 base and J dropped 6 bases, with 25 bases sitting between them.

The CDR3 region is CSVGGRRARGQETQYF. The CDR3 DNA is TGCAGCGTTGGGGGACGTCGGGCTAGGGGGCAAGAGACCCAGTACTTC. This chain links TRBV29-1 with TRBJ2-5; perhaps TRBD1 as D (6 bases). With 4 bases removed from V and 2 bases from J, the gap between germline ends came to 20 bases. This CDR3 is 16 amino acids long. From germline, CDR1 is SQVTM and CDR2 ANQGSEA.

The rearrangement joins TRBV6-9 to TRBJ2-2; 8 bases line up with TRBD2. This CDR3 region has 15 residues. Germline-derived CDR1 and CDR2 are MNHGY and SVAAGI. Trimming cost V 5 bases and J 3 bases; bases outside gene matches: 5. CDR3 sequence reads: CASSPSGGDTGELFF. In DNA form, the CDR3 reads TGTGCCAGCAGTCCCAGCGGGGGTGACACCGGGGAGCTGTTTTTT.

This chain connects TRBV4-3 to TRBJ2-7; D might be TRBD1 (5 bases). The CDR3 sequence is 15 residues long. The V gene lost 1 base and the J gene lost 0 bases, with 10 bases spanning the gap. Germline V lookup: CDR1 LGHNA, CDR2 YSLEER. CDR3 sequence (DNA): TGCGCCAGCAGCCAAGGTTCAGGGTTCTCCTACGAGCAGTACTTC. Translation: CASSQGSGFSYEQYF.

This clone was counted once. This CDR3 reads CASSQGGGHTGELFF. The CDR3 DNA reads TGCGCCAGCAGCCAAGGGGGGGGCCACACCGGGGAGCTGTTTTTT. This sequence joins TRBV4-3 and TRBJ2-2, with D maybe TRBD2 (7 bases). The CDR3 sequence is 15 residues long. In germline, CDR1 is LGHNA, CDR2 YSLEER. Deletions cut 1 base from V and 3 bases from J, with 9 bases between.

V gene TRBV14 combines with J gene TRBJ2-1, with D maybe TRBD2 (5 bases). This CDR3 comprises 17 residues. Trimming removed 4 bases from V and 2 bases from J, with 18 bases in between. Germline V lookup: CDR1 SGHDN, CDR2 FVKESK. CDR3 coding DNA: TGTGCCAGCAGCCTCTTTTCGGGAACAGTGGCCTACAATGAGCAGTTCTTC. The encoded protein is CASSLFSGTVAYNEQFF. Using reference TRBV14 and TRBJ2-1 for the parts outside the CDR3, the full variable domain is EAGVTQFPSHSVIEKGQTVTLRCDPISGHDNLYWYRRVMGKEIKFLLHFVKESKQDESGMPNNRFLAERTGGTYSTLKVQPAELEDSGVYFCASSLFSGTVAYNEQFFGPGTRLTVL.

This sequence joins TRBV18 and TRBJ2-1, with unresolved D. Germline CDR1 KGHSH, CDR2 LQKENI. The CDR3 spans 13 residues. V was pared by 3 bases and J by 6 bases, with 9 bases between. In DNA, the CDR3 is TGTGCCAGCTCACCTCAGTATCGCAATGAGCAGTTCTTC. It codes for CASSPQYRNEQFF.